The 29 T cell receptor beta chains reported below all come from one sample, sequenced in a study of T cells after posttransplantation cyclophosphamide listed by TCRdb under 2016. The method behind the library was the immunoSEQ multiplex PCR assay. TCRdb's version of the immuneACCESS table is confined to in-frame rearrangements and falls short of the full clone set. An unresolved V gene accounts for under half of the shortfall where checked; the remainder is of unknown origin. The sample has 20,000 to 25,000 clones on record, with no singletons. Of the sample, roughly 7.2% is held by the ten largest clones. Material: PBMCs. These receptors all stem from a woman aged 60-70 years in good health, CMV-negative, and a related stem cell transplant donor.

This clone was seen many times. The rearrangement links TRBV30 to TRBJ1-5, with a possible D match to TRBD1 (5 bases). With 7 bases removed from V and 0 bases from J, the gap between germline ends came to 16 bases. The CDR3 extends over 15 amino acids. Germline V gene sequence: CDR1 GTSNPN, CDR2 SVGIG (reference sequence). The CDR3 nucleotides read TGTGCCTTTTCGACGGACGGGGGTAGCAATCAGCCCCAGCATTTT. Its protein product is CAFSTDGGSNQPQHF.

This clone was counted only a few times. This rearrangement joins TRBV5-1 to TRBJ2-1, with 8 bases identical to TRBD2. The CDR3 spans 13 residues. V trimming: 5 bases; J trimming: 5 bases; junction bases outside the gene matches: 3. The germline CDR1 and CDR2 sequences are SGHRS and YFSETQ. CDR3 region: CASSRGGDNEQFF. The CDR3 DNA follows: TGCGCCAGCAGTCGGGGGGGGGACAATGAGCAGTTCTTC.

This clone was seen repeatedly, ten times or more. The V call is TRBV6-1, the J call TRBJ1-5; 7 bases agree with TRBD1. V lost 4 bases and J lost 4; bases outside the gene matches: 1. The CDR3 is 13 amino acids. Looked up from germline, CDR1 is MNHNS and CDR2 is SASEGT. The CDR3 DNA is TGTGCCAGCAGTGTACAGGGGAATCAGCCCCAGCATTTT. Translation: CASSVQGNQPQHF.

This clone came up many times. The rearrangement joins TRBV6-1 to TRBJ1-5, with D possibly being TRBD1 (6 bases). CDR3 size: 11 residues. The ends were cut back, 6 bases at V and 7 bases at J, with 7 bases in the middle. Germline CDR1 is MNHNS and CDR2 is SASEGT. The CDR3 reads CASRDSQPQHF. The CDR3 DNA follows: TGTGCCAGCAGGGACAGCCAGCCCCAGCATTTT.

This clone was counted many times. The genes are TRBV28 and TRBJ2-1, with 13 bases identical to TRBD2. This CDR3 comprises 16 residues. Unmatched junction bases numbered 9, after V lost 6 bases and J lost 7 bases. CDR1 and CDR2 from the germline V gene are MDHEN and SYDVKM. Here the CDR3 DNA reads TGTGCCAGCAGCTTAGGACTAGCGGGAGATAGGAATGAGCAGTTCTTC. Amino acids: CASSLGLAGDRNEQFF.

This clone has a count of ten or more. V and J are TRBV4-2 and TRBJ1-1; D ambiguous. From germline, CDR1 is LGHNA and CDR2 YNFKEQ. Trimming shortened V by 3 bases and J by 2 bases, and 13 bases separated the two germline ends. The CDR3 is made up of 15 amino acids. The CDR3 sequence is CASSHLPGENTEAFF. The CDR3 coding sequence is TGTGCCAGCAGCCATCTTCCCGGGGAAAACACTGAAGCTTTCTTT.

The sample holds a few counts of this clone. The chain is built from TRBV5-1 and TRBJ2-5; 11 bases map to TRBD2. The trim removed 0 bases at V and 5 bases at J, leaving 3 bases unmatched. The CDR3 contains 15 residues. Germline CDR1 SGHRS, CDR2 YFSETQ. The CDR3 bases are TGCGCCAGCAGCTTGGTTAGCGGGAGGGCGGAGACCCAGTACTTC. Its translation is CASSLVSGRAETQYF.

The chain has TRBV27 and TRBJ2-3, with D tentatively TRBD2 (6 bases). Germline-derived CDR1 and CDR2 are MNHEY and SMNVEV (reference sequence). This CDR3 is 14 amino acids long. The ends were cut back, 3 bases at V and 4 bases at J, with 11 bases in the middle. Here the CDR3 reads CASSFGGSSDTQYF. CDR3 in DNA: TGTGCCAGCAGTTTTGGAGGGTCATCAGATACGCAGTATTTT.

This clone has only a few counts. The missing conserved phenylalanine or tryptophan at the end of this CDR3 makes a read error likely. The chain combines TRBV6-1 with TRBJ1-5; D unresolved. This CDR3 has 15 residues. Germline CDR1 reads MNHNS; CDR2 reads SASEGT. V dropped 2 bases and J dropped 7 bases, with 15 bases sitting between them. The CDR3 DNA sequence: TGTGCCAGCAGTGAACCGGTCGCAGGCGGGCAGCCCCAGCATCTT. It specifies CASSEPVAGGQPQHL.

This clone was counted many times. The chain joins TRBV4-3 to TRBJ2-5; possibly TRBD1 for D (5 bases). Germline loops: CDR1 LGHNA, CDR2 YSLEER. V gave up 0 bases and J gave up 5 bases, with 10 bases separating them. This CDR3 region has 14 residues. The CDR3 region is CASSQEAGRETQYF. The DNA of the CDR3 is TGCGCCAGCAGCCAAGAAGCAGGGCGCGAGACCCAGTACTTC.

This clone was picked up many times. This chain links TRBV28 with TRBJ1-4; D perhaps matches TRBD1 (5 bases). The CDR3 loop spans 14 amino acids. CDR1 and CDR2 from the germline V gene are MDHEN and SYDVKM. Trimming took 8 bases from V and 4 from J, leaving 14 bases between them. The CDR3 DNA reads TGTGCCAGCGGAGCAGGGAGGGGTAATGAAAAACTGTTTTTT. Protein sequence: CASGAGRGNEKLFF.

In this sample, this clone turned up a few times. This chain uses TRBV28 with TRBJ2-7; 9 positions match TRBD1. CDR1 and CDR2 from the germline V gene are MDHEN and SYDVKM. This CDR3 has 15 residues. The junction had 8 bases not matched to a gene; V was cut back by 4 bases and J by 4 bases. The CDR3 reads CASSSGTGSRYEQYF. DNA of the CDR3: TGTGCCAGCAGTTCCGGGACAGGGTCAAGGTACGAGCAGTACTTC.

This clone has at least ten counts. CDR3 region: CASSAGVSSYNEQFF. CDR3 nucleotides: TGTGCCAGCAGCGCAGGGGTAAGCTCCTACAATGAGCAGTTCTTC. This chain connects TRBV11-2 to TRBJ2-1, with a tentative D call TRBD1 (6 bases). V was clipped by 5 bases and J by 0 bases, with 11 bases between them. Germline V lookup: CDR1 SGHAT, CDR2 FQNNGV. The CDR3 loop spans 15 amino acids.

The sample holds many counts of this clone. The rearrangement uses TRBV6-5 and TRBJ1-2; 7 nucleotides match TRBD1. Trimming cost V 5 bases and J 8 bases; bases outside gene matches: 8. The CDR3 extends over 13 amino acids. Germline V lookup: CDR1 MNHEY, CDR2 SVGAGI. The CDR3 spells CASSQDRLGGYTF. The CDR3 DNA reads TGTGCCAGCAGTCAGGACAGGTTGGGGGGCTACACCTTC.

This clone was counted a few times. This sequence joins TRBV11-2 and TRBJ2-5, with 12 bases identical to TRBD2. The CDR3 loop spans 16 amino acids. V shed 4 bases and J 5 bases; nucleotides not matched to a gene: 8. From germline, CDR1 is SGHAT and CDR2 FQNNGV. The DNA for the CDR3 is TGTGCCAGCAGCTCCGGGACTAGCGGGCTGGGGGAGACCCAGTACTTC. It translates to CASSSGTSGLGETQYF. Together with reference TRBV11-2 and TRBJ2-5, the CDR3 gives the full variable domain: EAGVAQSPRYKIIEKRQSVAFWCNPISGHATLYWYQQILGQGPKLLIQFQNNGVVDDSQLPKDRFSAERLKGVDSTLKIQPAKLEDSAVYLCASSSGTSGLGETQYFGPGTRLLVL.

The sample holds many counts of this clone. The chain joins TRBV6-5 to TRBJ1-5; TRBD1 agrees at 8 bases. The germline V gene encodes CDR1 MNHEY and CDR2 SVGAGI. The ends lost 6 bases at V and 0 bases at J; junction bases unmatched: 4. The CDR3 runs 15 residues. The CDR3 region has the DNA TGTGCCAGCAGCCGACAGGGGTATAGCAATCAGCCCCAGCATTTT. Protein: CASSRQGYSNQPQHF.

Many counts were recorded for this clone. This chain uses TRBV5-1 with TRBJ1-3; a possible D gene is TRBD1 (5 bases). Trimming removed 4 bases at V and 4 bases at J, with 12 bases between. This CDR3 is built from 14 residues. In germline, CDR1 is SGHRS, CDR2 YFSETQ. CDR3 sequence: CASSPGEAGNTIYF. CDR3 coding DNA: TGCGCCAGCAGCCCGGGGGAGGCCGGAAACACCATATATTTT.

This clone came up many times. The rearrangement uses TRBV5-1 and TRBJ2-7, with 7 nucleotides matching TRBD1. CDR1 SGHRS and CDR2 YFSETQ come from the germline V gene. V dropped 4 bases and J dropped 3; count of bases not matched to a gene: 4. This CDR3 contains 13 residues. The CDR3 DNA reads as TGCGCCAGCAGCCTGGGACAGAGCTACGAGCAGTACTTC. Protein product: CASSLGQSYEQYF.

This clone was observed at least ten times. The chain has TRBV5-4 and TRBJ2-7; D may be TRBD2 (5 bases). The CDR3 is made up of 14 amino acids. Germline assignment: CDR1 SGHNT and CDR2 YYREEE (reference sequence). The germline V and J ends were trimmed by 2 bases and 3 bases, with 12 bases remaining between them. CDR3 protein: CASSLRGLNYEQYF. The CDR3 DNA is TGTGCCAGCAGCTTACGGGGTCTAAACTACGAGCAGTACTTC.

This clone was seen repeatedly, ten times or more. This chain connects TRBV5-8 to TRBJ2-5, with TRBD2 as a possible D gene (5 bases). Germline CDR1 reads SGHTS; CDR2 reads YDEGEE. The V end was cut by 1 base, the J end by 9 bases, with 10 bases between. This CDR3 is built from 12 residues. CDR3 protein: CASSLFSGSQYF. CDR3 nucleotide sequence: TGTGCCAGCAGCTTGTTTTCGGGGTCCCAGTACTTC.

This clone was found many times. CDR3 nucleotide sequence: TGTGCCAGCAGCTTGAGGCGGGGAATCTATTCGGATGAGCAGTTCTTC. It is translated as CASSLRRGIYSDEQFF. V usage is TRBV5-5 and J usage is TRBJ2-1; D may be TRBD2 (6 bases). Germline CDR1 is SGHKS and CDR2 is YYEKEE (reference sequence). The CDR3 sequence is 16 residues long. V lost 1 base and J lost 8, with 19 bases in between. Based on the CDR3 plus reference TRBV5-5 and TRBJ2-1, the full variable domain is DAGVTQSPTHLIKTRGQQVTLRCSPISGHKSVSWYQQVLGQGPQFIFQYYEKEERGRGNFPDRFSARQFPNYSSELNVNALLLGDSALYLCASSLRRGIYSDEQFFGPGTRLTVL.

This clone was seen at least ten times. The V and J genes are TRBV5-4 and TRBJ2-2; no reliable D call. Germline V lookup: CDR1 SGHNT, CDR2 YYREEE (reference sequence). The CDR3 is 17 amino acids. Trimming shortened V by 4 bases and J by 1 base, and 17 bases separated the two germline ends. The CDR3 is CASSRPEARRNTGELFF. CDR3 nucleotide sequence: TGTGCCAGCAGCCGCCCTGAGGCCCGCAGGAACACCGGGGAGCTGTTTTTT.

This clone appeared many times. The genes are TRBV5-4 and TRBJ2-1; D unresolved. With 0 bases removed from V and 8 bases from J, the gap between germline ends came to 9 bases. Germline V gene data show CDR1 as SGHNT and CDR2 as YYREEE (reference sequence). The CDR3 totals 13 residues. CDR3 DNA sequence: TGTGCCAGCAGCTTGGGTAATAGAGATGAGCAGTTCTTC. Its protein product is CASSLGNRDEQFF.

The chain joins TRBV30 to TRBJ2-7, with a weak D call TRBD2 (5 bases). The CDR3 is 12 residues long. CDR1 is GTSNPN and CDR2 is SVGIG in the germline V gene (reference sequence). The V end lost 0 bases, the J end lost 3 bases, and 6 bases lay between the germline ends. CDR3 in DNA: TGTGCCTGGAGTGTAGGGAGCTACGAGCAGTACTTC. Its protein product is CAWSVGSYEQYF.

This clone was counted ten times or more. This sequence joins TRBV5-1 and TRBJ2-3, with TRBD1 as a possible D gene (6 bases). Germline loops: CDR1 SGHRS, CDR2 YFSETQ. Trimming took off 0 bases at V and 3 bases at J, with 11 bases between the two ends. This CDR3 contains 15 residues. The CDR3: CASSLVGTRTDTQYF. In nucleotides, the CDR3 is TGCGCCAGCAGCTTGGTAGGGACAAGAACAGATACGCAGTATTTT.

This clone was counted at least ten times. The chain links TRBV5-4 to TRBJ1-4; 8 positions match TRBD1. Looked up from germline, CDR1 is SGHNT and CDR2 is YYREEE (reference sequence). Trimming cost V 4 bases and J 4 bases; bases outside gene matches: 6. The CDR3 totals 15 residues. The CDR3 sequence: CASSRNRGINEKLFF. The DNA of the CDR3 is TGTGCCAGCAGCCGCAACAGGGGGATTAATGAAAAACTGTTTTTT.

This clone was detected ten times or more. This chain connects TRBV4-2 to TRBJ2-3, with a tentative D call TRBD1 (5 bases). CDR1 and CDR2 (germline): LGHNA, YNFKEQ. Trimming pared 4 bases from V and 4 bases from J, leaving 18 bases between. The CDR3 spans 16 residues. The CDR3 DNA follows: TGTGCCAGCAGCCGCCCGACAGCAGGGTTCGCAGATACGCAGTATTTT. Encoded protein: CASSRPTAGFADTQYF.

Ten or more counts support this clone. This sequence joins TRBV5-1 and TRBJ1-5; a weak D match, TRBD1 (6 bases). Trimming cost V 0 bases and J 4 bases, with 14 bases left between them. Germline CDR1 is SGHRS and CDR2 is YFSETQ. The CDR3 has 16 amino acids. The CDR3 here is CASSLVPQGPNQPQHF. The CDR3 region has the DNA TGCGCCAGCAGCTTGGTCCCACAGGGCCCTAATCAGCCCCAGCATTTT.

This clone was seen many times. The chain links TRBV7-9 to TRBJ1-1; D unclear. The CDR3 runs 16 residues. CDR1 and CDR2 from the germline V gene are SEHNR and FQNEAQ (reference sequence). With 1 base removed from V and 5 bases from J, the gap between germline ends came to 17 bases. The CDR3 bases are TGTGCCAGCAGCTTAGGGGTTGGGCCAGGCCGGACTGAAGCTTTCTTT. Its protein is CASSLGVGPGRTEAFF.